This T cell receptor beta chain was recorded in a study of shared clonotypes between healthy human individuals. Notes on the study in general: Genetic and exposure-history diversity was limited by the small donor number.

There are 14 residues in the CDR3. Trimming left V 1 base short and J 2 bases short, with 9 bases between. Germline CDR1 is SGHTA and CDR2 is FQGNSA. TCRdb's table, derived via immunoSEQ multiplex PCR, lists solely in-frame clones and lacks some. The sample includes 500,000 to 650,000 clones, 70% to 80% of them seen just once. HIV-negative, healthy adults without recent acute infections or vaccinations were the donors. Details on this clone: The antigen is not known.

The receptor's source is a woman in her 40s in good health. Some clones in this sample may be carry-over from other donors' samples. The sequenced material came from PBMCs. V and J are TRBV7-2 and TRBJ2-7; D is undetermined. The CDR3 sequence: CASSLDEPPYEQYF. The DNA for the CDR3 is TGTGCCAGCAGCTTAGATGAGCCCCCCTACGAGCAGTACTTC.